The sequence of this T cell receptor (beta chain) was determined in a study of technical replicates of blood from a handful of donors. Sequencing used immunoSEQ multiplex PCR; TCRdb keeps in-frame clones, though not all of them. The table has approximately 79,000 clones, 95% to 98% seen once. The sequenced sample was T cells isolated from PBMCs. This receptor was obtained from a human donor in good health.

The CDR3 region is CASSLLAGDHNEQFF. In DNA, the CDR3 is TGTGCCAGCAGTTTACTAGCGGGAGACCACAATGAGCAGTTCTTC. The rearrangement links TRBV7-7 to TRBJ2-1; 11 bases match TRBD2. CDR1 SSHAT and CDR2 FNYEAQ come from the germline V gene (reference sequence). The V and J ends lost 6 bases and 5 bases, in that order; junction bases with no gene match: 6. CDR3 size: 15 residues.